The rows below give T cell receptor beta chains drawn from one sample of a study of response to subunit inactivated influenza vaccine. TCRdb re-called the RT-PCR reads with MiXCR, one entry per CDR3 protein. The sample contains fewer than 750,000 distinct CDR3 sequences, about 14% of which appear only once. Specimen: PBMCs from blood, collected 12 days after vaccination. These receptors came from a man aged 45-65 years who received an inactivated influenza vaccine. Each CDR3 is given with its conserved first and last residue. A D gene is named only where the DNA matches it firmly. Not all rows give a size; the values are once, few, many and, for expanded clones, a class.

>TRBJ2-7|.|.|TRBV6-5
TGTGCCAGCAGTTACTATGCAGGTAGCGACGAGCAGTACTTC
CASSYYAGSDEQYF
>TRBJ2-1|TRBD2|.|TRBV24-1
TGTGCCACCAGTGCCAGCGGGAGGTCCAATGAGCAGTTCTTC
CATSASGRSNEQFF
>TRBJ1-1|TRBD1|.|TRBV5-1
TGCGCCAGCACCAGGGACAGCCAAAACACTGAAGCTTTCTTT
CASTRDSQNTEAFF
>TRBJ2-3|TRBD2|few|TRBV24-1
TGTGCCACCGCCCTAGCGGGACCGTCAGATACGCAGTATTTT
CATALAGPSDTQYF
>TRBJ2-2|.|.|TRBV14
TGTGCCACCAGCCAAGTTTTGGGTAACACCGGGGAGCTGTTTTTT
CATSQVLGNTGELFF
>TRBJ2-1|TRBD2|few|TRBV5-1
TGCGCCAGCAGCCCGCGAGGAGCGGGGTCCTACAATGAGCAGTTCTTC
CASSPRGAGSYNEQFF
>TRBJ2-7|.|.|TRBV28
TGTGCCAGCAGTCCGGCGGGTCTTTACGAGCAGTACTTC
CASSPAGLYEQYF
>TRBJ2-7|.|.|TRBV15
TGTGCCACCAGCAGACAGGAGGCATACGAGCAGTACTTC
CATSRQEAYEQYF
>TRBJ1-5|.|few|TRBV24-1
TGTGCCACCAGTTCAGGGATTTATAGCAATCAGCCCCAGCATTTT
CATSSGIYSNQPQHF
>TRBJ2-1|.|.|TRBV7-8
TGTGCCACCTCCCGGGGGGCTAGCGGATACAATGAGCAGTTCTTC
CATSRGASGYNEQFF
>TRBJ2-7|.|few|TRBV19
TGTGCCAGTAGTATAAGGACCCCCTACGAGCAGTACTTC
CASSIRTPYEQYF
>TRBJ2-1|.|.|TRBV7-9
TGTGCCAGCAGCTTAGGTGACGGGTACAATGAGCAGTTCTTC
CASSLGDGYNEQFF
>TRBJ2-3|.|few|TRBV12-3/TRBV12-4
TGTGCCAGCAGTTCCCCGGGGGTAAACACAGATACGCAGTATTTT
CASSSPGVNTDTQYF
>TRBJ2-3|.|few|TRBV10-3
TGTGCCATCAGTGAAAGGCAGGGGGGGACAGATACGCAGTATTTT
CAISERQGGTDTQYF
>TRBJ2-1|.|.|TRBV29-1
TGCAGCGTCCCGGACGCCGTTTACTACAATGAGCAGTTCTTC
CSVPDAVYYNEQFF
>TRBJ2-1|.|few|TRBV7-2
TGTGCCAGCAGCTCCGCTGCGAATCCGAATGAGCAGTTCTTC
CASSSAANPNEQFF
>TRBJ2-1|.|few|TRBV7-2
TGCGCCAGCAGCCCACGTCAAATTAAGCAGTTCTTC
CASSPRQIKQFF